The 10 T cell receptor beta chains given below trace back to one sample, sequenced in a study of blood T cell repertoires in COVID-19. The data were produced by immunoSEQ multiplex PCR, yet TCRdb's version contains in-frame clones alone and is incomplete. The sample includes 20,000 or so clones, about 89% seen only once; the top ten take about 7.8%. Sequenced sample: peripheral blood. The receptors derive from a woman aged 60 to 75 with active COVID-19.

This clone was observed a single time. The chain has TRBV5-1 and TRBJ1-3; D unclear. V shed 5 bases and J shed 0 bases, with 12 bases lying between them. The CDR3 runs 15 residues. Germline values: CDR1 SGHRS, CDR2 YFSETQ. The CDR3 loop reads CASSEGASSGNTIYF. CDR3 coding DNA: TGCGCCAGCAGTGAGGGCGCGAGCTCTGGAAACACCATATATTTT.

This clone appeared once. This chain joins TRBV2 and TRBJ2-2; TRBD1 matches at 8 bases. The germline V gene encodes CDR1 SNHLY and CDR2 FYNNEI. The CDR3 has 15 residues. V lost 3 bases, J lost 4 bases, and 4 bases stayed unmatched. The CDR3 DNA follows: TGTGCCAGCAGTGAGCAGGGGGCGCGCACCGGGGAGCTGTTTTTT. It is translated as CASSEQGARTGELFF.

This rearrangement joins TRBV5-1 to TRBJ1-4, with D perhaps TRBD1 (6 bases). CDR1 is SGHRS and CDR2 is YFSETQ in the germline V gene. The CDR3 extends over 14 amino acids. Trimming took 3 bases from V and 3 from J, leaving 9 bases between them. The CDR3 spells CASSSWGPNEKLFF. The CDR3 nucleotides are TGCGCCAGCAGCTCTTGGGGGCCTAATGAAAAACTGTTTTTT.

The V call is TRBV27, the J call TRBJ1-6, with a possible D match to TRBD1 (6 bases). CDR3 length: 17 amino acids. Germline V CDR1 and CDR2: MNHEY, SMNVEV (reference sequence). With 2 bases removed from V and 8 bases from J, the gap between germline ends came to 19 bases. For the CDR3, the DNA is TGTGCCAGCAGTTTAGGGATACAGGGATCGACCTATTCACCCCTCCACTTT. Its translation: CASSLGIQGSTYSPLHF.

This chain uses TRBV3-1 (or the pseudogene TRBV3-2) with TRBJ1-1, with TRBD1 as a possible D gene (6 bases). Germline assignment: CDR1 LGHDT and CDR2 YNNKEL (reference sequence). This CDR3 has 14 residues. Trimming removed 1 base from V and 5 bases from J, with 11 bases in between. CDR3 sequence: CASSQAGVGTEAFF. The CDR3 DNA reads as TGTGCCAGCAGCCAAGCAGGGGTTGGGACTGAAGCTTTCTTT.

J is TRBJ1-5 and V is TRBV12-3 or TRBV12-4; D may be TRBD1 (5 bases). The CDR3 is made up of 13 amino acids. With 7 bases removed from V and 7 bases from J, the gap between germline ends came to 14 bases. CDR3 protein: CASTLIRGQPQHF. CDR3 bases: TGTGCCAGCACCTTGATTCGGGGGCAGCCCCAGCATTTT.

The chain has TRBV6-5 and TRBJ1-3; D not resolved. Between the trimmed V and J ends, which lost 11 bases and 1 base, there was a span of 15 bases. The CDR3 runs to 14 residues. From germline, CDR1 is MNHEY and CDR2 SVGAGI. Here the CDR3 reads CAGSLSGSGNTIYF. Here the CDR3 DNA reads TGTGCCGGCTCCCTCTCGGGGTCTGGAAACACCATATATTTT.

Turning to this clone: The junction and the germline gene differ at one end; a read error may be behind it. This chain connects TRBV6-6 to TRBJ2-7, with 8 bases aligning to TRBD1. Germline CDR1 MNHNY, CDR2 SVGAGI (reference sequence). CDR3 length equals 16 residues. CDR3 region: CASSNSRDRRSGEQYF. The DNA for the CDR3 is TGTGCCAGCAGTAACTCCCGGGACAGGAGATCTGGCGAGCAGTACTTC.

The chain is built from TRBV18 and TRBJ2-1, with D possibly TRBD1 on 6 matching bases. In germline, CDR1 is KGHSH, CDR2 LQKENI. V was trimmed by 4 bases and J by 1 base, leaving 11 bases between them. The CDR3 extends over 15 amino acids. Here the CDR3 DNA reads TGTGCCAGCTCACAGCAACAGGGTTCCTACAATGAGCAGTTCTTC. This sequence encodes CASSQQQGSYNEQFF.

The rearrangement uses TRBV6-2 or TRBV6-3 and TRBJ2-6, with D tentatively TRBD1 (5 bases). Trimming left V 6 bases short and J 0 bases short, with 9 bases between. Germline V lookup: CDR1 MNHEY, CDR2 SVGEGT. The CDR3 extends over 15 amino acids. The chain's CDR3 is CASSTTVSGANVLTF. CDR3 DNA: TGTGCCAGCAGCACGACAGTCTCTGGGGCCAACGTCCTGACTTTC.